The 14 T cell receptor beta chains listed next were all sequenced from one sample in a study of cytomegalovirus exposure and HLA in healthy donors. Use of 60 Vbeta and 13 Jbeta primers characterized the PCR. Method: immunoSEQ multiplex PCR; TCRdb's copy keeps in-frame clones and lacks some. The sample yields under 200,000 clones, around four fifths seen once. Sequencing was carried out using PBMCs. The receptors shown here come from a female donor in good health and CMV-seronegative.

V and J are TRBV15 and TRBJ1-4; TRBD1 aligns across 7 bases. There are 15 residues in the CDR3. CDR1 is LNHNV and CDR2 is YYDKDF in the germline V gene (reference sequence). The J segment lost 5 bases and the V segment lost 1 base, leaving 4 bases of the junction unmatched. The CDR3 is CATSRVGTANEKLFF. CDR3 bases: TGTGCCACCAGCAGAGTAGGGACAGCCAATGAAAAACTGTTTTTT.

This clone was seen only once. V usage is TRBV5-4 and J usage is TRBJ1-2, with D tentatively TRBD1 (5 bases). V gave up 5 bases and J gave up 2 bases, with 13 bases separating them. The CDR3 is made up of 14 amino acids. Germline CDR1 reads SGHNT; CDR2 reads YYREEE (reference sequence). The CDR3 loop is CASSPGPGNYGYTF. The CDR3 DNA is TGTGCCAGCAGTCCCGGTCCAGGGAACTATGGCTACACCTTC.

The chain is built from TRBV7-8 and TRBJ1-2, with D unclear. Germline assignment: CDR1 SGHVS and CDR2 FQNEAQ. The CDR3 consists of 14 residues. V lost 1 base and J 4 bases, leaving 10 bases between the germline ends. CDR3 sequence: CASSLGGGSYGYTF. DNA of the CDR3: TGTGCCAGCAGCTTAGGGGGTGGGAGCTATGGCTACACCTTC. The full variable domain, in which reference TRBV7-8 and TRBJ1-2 provide the parts outside the CDR3, is GAGVSQSPRYKVAKRGQDVALRCDPISGHVSLFWYQQALGQGPEFLTYFQNEAQLDKSGLPSDRFFAERPEGSVSTLKIQRTQQEDSAVYLCASSLGGGSYGYTFGSGTRLTVV.

The rearrangement uses TRBV27 and TRBJ1-1; D may be TRBD1 (5 bases). This CDR3 has 16 residues. V gave up 5 bases and J gave up 4 bases, with 20 bases separating them. CDR1 and CDR2 (germline): MNHEY, SMNVEV (reference sequence). CDR3 DNA: TGTGCCAGCAGTCCCCCCGGGCGAGGGACTCTCACTGAAGCTTTCTTT. Residues: CASSPPGRGTLTEAFF.

The genes are TRBV13 and TRBJ2-7; 9 bases align to TRBD1. Trimming at V came to 7 bases and at J to 6 bases, leaving 10 bases not matched to a gene. Germline V gene sequence: CDR1 PRHDT, CDR2 FYEKMQ (reference sequence). This CDR3 contains 14 residues. CDR3 loop: CASTIGDRVGEQYF. In DNA form, the CDR3 reads TGTGCCAGCACCATAGGGGACAGGGTTGGCGAGCAGTACTTC. Looking up the rest from reference TRBV13 and TRBJ2-7 gives the full variable domain: AAGVIQSPRHLIKEKRETATLKCYPIPRHDTVYWYQQGPGQDPQFLISFYEKMQSDKGSIPDRFSAQQFSDYHSELNMSSLELGDSALYFCASTIGDRVGEQYFGPGTRLTVT.

The V and J genes are TRBV2 and TRBJ1-1; 9 positions match TRBD1. Germline CDR1 SNHLY, CDR2 FYNNEI. J lost 1 base, V lost 5 bases, and 5 bases had no gene match. The CDR3 covers 15 residues. CDR3 sequence: CASSPRQGGNTEAFF. The CDR3 DNA reads as TGTGCCAGCAGTCCTCGACAGGGGGGGAACACTGAAGCTTTCTTT.

The genes are TRBV25-1 and TRBJ2-7, with no clear D. The CDR3 has 15 amino acids. Deletions cut 4 bases from V and 0 bases from J, with 13 bases between. Germline CDR1 reads MGHDK; CDR2 reads SYGVNS. CDR3 amino acids: CASSAFRKTSYEQYF. The CDR3 coding sequence is TGTGCCAGCAGTGCCTTCAGGAAAACCTCCTACGAGCAGTACTTC.

V usage is TRBV28 and J usage is TRBJ1-1, with D possibly being TRBD1 (6 bases). Germline V gene sequence: CDR1 MDHEN, CDR2 SYDVKM. This CDR3 has 15 residues. V was cut by 0 bases and J by 1 base, with 9 bases left in between. Here the CDR3 reads CASSLWGRGNTEAFF. In DNA, the CDR3 is TGTGCCAGCAGTTTATGGGGCAGGGGGAACACTGAAGCTTTCTTT.

This clone was observed a single time. The chain joins TRBV19 to TRBJ1-1; D not certain. Per the germline V gene, CDR1 is LNHDA and CDR2 is SQIVND (reference sequence). CDR3 size: 18 residues. V lost 3 bases to trimming and J lost 10 bases, with 30 bases between them. CDR3 residues: CASSIGGGSPTHTEGAFF. In DNA form, the CDR3 reads TGTGCCAGTAGTATTGGCGGAGGGAGCCCGACCCACACTGAAGGAGCTTTCTTT.

The CDR3 region is CASSPRTGGYYNEQFF. In DNA form, the CDR3 reads TGTGCCAGCAGTCCGAGGACAGGGGGCTATTACAATGAGCAGTTCTTC. The chain couples TRBV28 to TRBJ2-1, with 11 nucleotides matching TRBD1. V was clipped by 5 bases and J by 4 bases; unmatched bases: 7. This CDR3 contains 16 residues. The germline V gene has CDR1 MDHEN and CDR2 SYDVKM. Looking up the rest from reference TRBV28 and TRBJ2-1 gives the full variable domain: DVKVTQSSRYLVKRTGEKVFLECVQDMDHENMFWYRQDPGLGLRLIYFSYDVKMKEKGDIPEGYSVSREKKERFSLILESASTNQTSMYLCASSPRTGGYYNEQFFGPGTRLTVL.

This sequence joins TRBV7-2 and TRBJ2-7; 9 bases map to TRBD2. Germline lookup yields CDR1 SGHTA and CDR2 FQGNSA. The ends lost 6 bases at V and 2 bases at J; junction bases unmatched: 11. The CDR3 covers 16 residues. The CDR3 bases are TGTGCCAGCAGTCCGCAGGCGGGGGGGCCGACCTACGAGCAGTACTTC. Protein: CASSPQAGGPTYEQYF.

The V gene is TRBV2, the J gene TRBJ1-5; possibly TRBD1 for D (6 bases). CDR3 length: 14 amino acids. The V end was cut by 5 bases, the J end by 5 bases, with 13 bases between. Germline lookup yields CDR1 SNHLY and CDR2 FYNNEI. CDR3 nucleotide sequence: TGTGCCAGCAGTTTTAACAGGGTCGATCAGCCCCAGCATTTT. The encoded protein is CASSFNRVDQPQHF.

V usage is TRBV28 and J usage is TRBJ2-2, with a tentative D call TRBD2 (5 bases). The V end was cut by 6 bases, the J end by 7 bases, with 12 bases between. The CDR3 has 13 residues. The germline V gene encodes CDR1 MDHEN and CDR2 SYDVKM. CDR3 sequence reads: CASRDPGSGELFF. In DNA, the CDR3 is TGTGCCAGCAGAGACCCGGGGAGCGGGGAGCTGTTTTTT.

This clone came up a few times. The chain combines TRBV5-1 with TRBJ2-2; TRBD1 aligns across 9 bases. With 2 bases clipped from V and 3 bases from J, the junction kept 8 bases outside the gene matches. Germline CDR1 reads SGHRS; CDR2 reads YFSETQ. This CDR3 is built from 17 residues. The CDR3 here is CASSFRTGVADTGELFF. In nucleotides, the CDR3 is TGCGCCAGCAGCTTCAGGACAGGGGTTGCGGACACCGGGGAGCTGTTTTTT. Together with reference TRBV5-1 and TRBJ2-2, the CDR3 gives the full variable domain: KAGVTQTPRYLIKTRGQQVTLSCSPISGHRSVSWYQQTPGQGLQFLFEYFSETQRNKGNFPGRFSGRQFSNSRSEMNVSTLELGDSALYLCASSFRTGVADTGELFFGEGSRLTVL.